This T cell receptor (beta chain) was documented in a study of cytomegalovirus exposure and HLA in healthy donors. Study overall: Researchers previously reported finding fewer than 140 million unique TCR beta sequences from approximately 190 million T cells. An early release of data contained about 85 million unique TCRs, which came from HLA-typed donors. Study-level results: Most TCR beta V segments were productive about 87% or about 30% of the time in an earlier analysis.

The count of this clone is one. The antigen remains unidentified. This CDR3 has 12 amino acids. Germline CDR1 is SGHTA and CDR2 is FQGNSA. Trimming took 3 bases from V and 6 from J, leaving 8 bases between them. The PCR employed 60 Vbeta primers together with 13 Jbeta primers. Assay: immunoSEQ multiplex PCR; the TCRdb copy retains only in-frame clones and omits some. The sample consists of under 70,000 clones, roughly 70% of them appearing once. Specimen: PBMCs. V gene TRBV7-2 combines with J gene TRBJ1-2, with D maybe TRBD1 (5 bases). This receptor was taken from a woman in her sixties in good health and CMV-seropositive. CDR3 sequence (DNA): TGTGCCAGCAGCTTTTCGGGGGATGGCTACACCTTC. It yields the protein CASSFSGDGYTF.